The 8 T cell receptor beta chains given below trace back to one sample, sequenced in a study of PD-1 blockade in classical Hodgkin lymphoma. TCRdb keeps only in-frame clones here, not all; method: immunoSEQ multiplex PCR. The sample carries 40,000 to 60,000 clones, just under 75% recorded once. All trial patients relapsed after autologous stem cell transplantation. The sample in question was peripheral blood mononuclear cells (PBMCs), obtained before the second cycle of nivolumab. These receptors originate from a human donor with classical Hodgkin lymphoma.

V and J are TRBV6-5 and TRBJ2-7; perhaps D is TRBD1 or TRBD2 (5 bases each). Trimming removed 0 bases at V and 3 bases at J, with 9 bases between. Germline V gene sequence: CDR1 MNHEY, CDR2 SVGAGI. The CDR3 length is 14 residues. As DNA, the CDR3 is TGTGCCAGCAGTTACTCGGGGGACCACTACGAGCAGTACTTC. Its protein product is CASSYSGDHYEQYF.

About this clone itself: The same CDR3 is also encoded by other DNA sequences in this sample. V gene TRBV28 combines with J gene TRBJ2-3; no reliable D call. Germline-derived CDR1 and CDR2 are MDHEN and SYDVKM. Between the trimmed V and J ends, which lost 5 bases and 3 bases, there was a span of 3 bases. The CDR3 runs to 11 residues. CDR3 sequence (DNA): TGTGCCAGCAGTCCGACAGATACGCAGTATTTT. Its translation is CASSPTDTQYF. The whole variable domain, filled in from reference TRBV28 and TRBJ2-3, reads DVKVTQSSRYLVKRTGEKVFLECVQDMDHENMFWYRQDPGLGLRLIYFSYDVKMKEKGDIPEGYSVSREKKERFSLILESASTNQTSMYLCASSPTDTQYFGPGTRLTVL.

This clone appeared once. The V and J genes are TRBV6-5 and TRBJ1-4, with D hard to call. The germline V gene has CDR1 MNHEY and CDR2 SVGAGI. The V end was cut by 6 bases, the J end by 10 bases, with 18 bases between. There are 14 residues in the CDR3. The CDR3 nucleotides are TGTGCCAGCAGCCCGGACCTGGGCGGAGGAAAACTGTTTTTT. It encodes CASSPDLGGGKLFF.

The J gene is TRBJ2-7, the V gene TRBV28; no clear D gene. V lost 2 bases, J lost 1 base, and 6 bases lay in between. Germline CDR1 MDHEN, CDR2 SYDVKM. This CDR3 comprises 13 residues. CDR3 sequence reads: CASSLTTSYEQYF. The CDR3 DNA follows: TGTGCCAGCAGTTTAACTACTTCCTACGAGCAGTACTTC.

This clone was counted a few times. This sequence joins TRBV27 and TRBJ1-5, with no clear D. Trimming removed 6 bases at V and 2 bases at J, with 8 bases between. There are 13 residues in the CDR3. The germline CDR1 and CDR2 sequences are MNHEY and SMNVEV (reference sequence). The CDR3 coding sequence is TGTGCCAGCAGCCCGGTTCGCAATCAGCCCCAGCATTTT. Protein: CASSPVRNQPQHF.

The rearrangement joins TRBV6-1 to TRBJ2-7; 9 nucleotides align to TRBD2. Per germline, CDR1 MNHNS and CDR2 SASEGT. This CDR3 is 16 amino acids long. The V segment lost 4 bases and the J segment 2 bases; nucleotides outside the gene matches: 9. CDR3 in DNA: TGTGCCAGCAGTGCGGGGGGCGGGAGGGCCGCCTACGAGCAGTACTTC. Translating it yields CASSAGGGRAAYEQYF.

J is TRBJ1-1 and V is TRBV19, with D possibly TRBD1 on 5 matching bases. Trimming took 4 bases from V and 1 from J, leaving 7 bases between them. This CDR3 is 13 amino acids long. From germline, CDR1 is LNHDA and CDR2 SQIVND (reference sequence). CDR3 DNA sequence: TGTGCCAGTAGTACCAGGGCGAACACTGAAGCTTTCTTT. It codes for CASSTRANTEAFF.

The J gene is TRBJ2-2, the V gene TRBV28, with D uncertain. The V gene's germline CDR1 is MDHEN and CDR2 SYDVKM. With 10 bases removed from V and 4 bases from J, the gap between germline ends came to 16 bases. This CDR3 spans 14 amino acids. The CDR3 loop reads CATFQSGRTGELFF. Here the CDR3 DNA reads TGTGCCACCTTTCAATCCGGTCGCACCGGGGAGCTGTTTTTT.